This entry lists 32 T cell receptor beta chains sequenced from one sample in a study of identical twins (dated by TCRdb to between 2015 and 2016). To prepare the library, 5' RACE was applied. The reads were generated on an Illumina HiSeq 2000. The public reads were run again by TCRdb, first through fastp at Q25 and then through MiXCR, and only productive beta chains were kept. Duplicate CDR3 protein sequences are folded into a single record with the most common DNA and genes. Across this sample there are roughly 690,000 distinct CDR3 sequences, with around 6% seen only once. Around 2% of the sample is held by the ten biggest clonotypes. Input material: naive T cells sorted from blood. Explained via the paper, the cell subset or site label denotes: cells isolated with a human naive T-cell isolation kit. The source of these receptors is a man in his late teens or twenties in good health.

CDR3 protein: CASSSFWGGSYNEQFF. Here the CDR3 DNA reads TGTGCCAGCAGCTCCTTCTGGGGGGGCTCCTACAATGAGCAGTTCTTC. This chain connects TRBV7-8 to TRBJ2-1; 7 bases fit TRBD2. The germline gives CDR1 SGHVS, CDR2 FQNEAQ. CDR3 length: 16 residues. The ends lost 4 bases at V and 0 bases at J; junction bases unmatched: 6.

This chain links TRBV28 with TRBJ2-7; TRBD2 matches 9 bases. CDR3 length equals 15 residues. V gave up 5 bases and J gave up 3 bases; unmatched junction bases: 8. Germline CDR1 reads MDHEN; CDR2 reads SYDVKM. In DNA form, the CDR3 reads TGTGCCAGCAGTGAAACCGGGACTAGCATCTACGAGCAGTACTTC. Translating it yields CASSETGTSIYEQYF.

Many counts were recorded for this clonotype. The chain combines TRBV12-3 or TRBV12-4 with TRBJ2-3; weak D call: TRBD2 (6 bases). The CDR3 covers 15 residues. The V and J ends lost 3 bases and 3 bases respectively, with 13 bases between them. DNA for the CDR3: TGTGCCAGCAGTTTGAGGGACTGGATTACAGATACGCAGTATTTT. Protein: CASSLRDWITDTQYF.

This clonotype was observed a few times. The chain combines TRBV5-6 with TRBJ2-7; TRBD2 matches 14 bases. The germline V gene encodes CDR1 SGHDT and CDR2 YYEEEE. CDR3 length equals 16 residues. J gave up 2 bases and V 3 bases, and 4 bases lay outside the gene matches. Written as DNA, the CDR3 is TGTGCCAGCAGCTCAGGGACTAGCGGGAGAGCCTACGAGCAGTACGTC. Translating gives CASSSGTSGRAYEQYV.

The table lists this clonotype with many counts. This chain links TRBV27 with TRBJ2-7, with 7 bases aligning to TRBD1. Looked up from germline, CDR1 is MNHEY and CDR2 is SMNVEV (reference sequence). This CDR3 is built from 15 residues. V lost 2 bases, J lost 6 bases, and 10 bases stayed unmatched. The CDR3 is CASSLEDRLGSEQYF. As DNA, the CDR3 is TGTGCCAGCAGTTTAGAGGACAGGCTGGGGTCCGAGCAGTACTTC.

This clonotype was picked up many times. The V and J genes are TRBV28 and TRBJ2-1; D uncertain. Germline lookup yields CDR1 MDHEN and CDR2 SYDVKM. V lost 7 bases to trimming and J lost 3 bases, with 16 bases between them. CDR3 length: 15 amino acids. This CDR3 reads CASTNRATFYNEQFF. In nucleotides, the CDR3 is TGTGCCAGCACCAACCGGGCCACATTCTACAATGAGCAGTTCTTC.

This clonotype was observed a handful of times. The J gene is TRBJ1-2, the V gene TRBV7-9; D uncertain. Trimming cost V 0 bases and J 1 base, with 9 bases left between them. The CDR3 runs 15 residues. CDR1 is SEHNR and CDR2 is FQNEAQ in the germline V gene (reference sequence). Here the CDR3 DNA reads TGTGCCAGCAGCTTAGCGGTACCTATTAACTATGGCTACACCTTC. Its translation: CASSLAVPINYGYTF.

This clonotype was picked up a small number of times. The CDR3 region has the DNA TGTGCCAGCAAGGTCGTCGGGGGGACTCAGCCCCAGCATTTT. This gives the protein CASKVVGGTQPQHF. The gene calls are TRBV27 and TRBJ1-5, with D possibly TRBD1 on 5 matching bases. The CDR3 has 14 amino acids. Germline lookup yields CDR1 MNHEY and CDR2 SMNVEV (reference sequence). Trimming cost V 7 bases and J 6 bases, with 16 bases left between them.

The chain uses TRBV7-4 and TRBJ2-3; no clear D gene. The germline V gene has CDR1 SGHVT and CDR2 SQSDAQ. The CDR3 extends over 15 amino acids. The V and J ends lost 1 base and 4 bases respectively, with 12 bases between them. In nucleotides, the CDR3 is TGTGCCAGCAGCTTAGTTTACAGAGCATCAGATACGCAGTATTTT. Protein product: CASSLVYRASDTQYF.

The DNA of the CDR3 is TGCAGTGCTAGAGATTGGTCCAGGCAAGAGACCCAGTACTTC. Translated, it gives CSARDWSRQETQYF. V usage is TRBV20-1 and J usage is TRBJ2-5, with D uncertain. Trimming took off 0 bases at V and 2 bases at J, with 10 bases between the two ends. The CDR3 spans 14 residues. Germline CDR1 DFQATT, CDR2 SNEGSKA (reference sequence).

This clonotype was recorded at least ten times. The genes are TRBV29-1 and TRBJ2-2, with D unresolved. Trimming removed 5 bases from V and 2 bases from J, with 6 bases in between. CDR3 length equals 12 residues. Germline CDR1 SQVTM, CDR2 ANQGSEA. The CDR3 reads CSVPHNTGELFF. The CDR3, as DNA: TGCAGCGTTCCTCATAACACCGGGGAGCTGTTTTTT.

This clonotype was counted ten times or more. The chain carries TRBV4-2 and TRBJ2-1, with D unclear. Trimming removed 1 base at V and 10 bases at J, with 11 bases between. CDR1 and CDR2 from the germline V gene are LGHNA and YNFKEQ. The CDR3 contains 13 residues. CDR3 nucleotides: TGTGCCAGCAGCCAAGCTCGACGTTTCGAGCAGTTCTTC. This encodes CASSQARRFEQFF.

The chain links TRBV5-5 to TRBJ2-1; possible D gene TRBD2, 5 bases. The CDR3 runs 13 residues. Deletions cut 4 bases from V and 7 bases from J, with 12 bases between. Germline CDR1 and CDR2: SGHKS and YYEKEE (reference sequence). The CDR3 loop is CASSRPRENEQFF. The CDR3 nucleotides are TGTGCCAGCAGCCGACCAAGGGAGAATGAGCAGTTCTTC.

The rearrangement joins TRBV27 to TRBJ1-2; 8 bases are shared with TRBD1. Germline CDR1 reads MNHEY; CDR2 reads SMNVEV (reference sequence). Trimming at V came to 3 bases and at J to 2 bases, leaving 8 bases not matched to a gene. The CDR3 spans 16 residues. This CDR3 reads CASSFLDRAGNYGYTF. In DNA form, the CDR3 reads TGTGCCAGCAGTTTCCTGGACAGGGCCGGCAACTATGGCTACACCTTC.

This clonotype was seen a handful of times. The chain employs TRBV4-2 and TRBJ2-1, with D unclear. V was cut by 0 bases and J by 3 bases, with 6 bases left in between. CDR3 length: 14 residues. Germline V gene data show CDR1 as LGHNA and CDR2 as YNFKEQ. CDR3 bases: TGTGCCAGCAGCCAAGATTCAGGCTACAATGAGCAGTTCTTC. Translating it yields CASSQDSGYNEQFF.

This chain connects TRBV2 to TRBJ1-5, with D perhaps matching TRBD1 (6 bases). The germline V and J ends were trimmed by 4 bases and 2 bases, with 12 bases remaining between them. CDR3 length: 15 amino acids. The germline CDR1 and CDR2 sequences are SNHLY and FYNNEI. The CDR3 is CASSVGRGGNQPQHF. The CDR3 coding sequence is TGTGCCAGCAGTGTCGGCAGGGGAGGCAATCAGCCCCAGCATTTT.

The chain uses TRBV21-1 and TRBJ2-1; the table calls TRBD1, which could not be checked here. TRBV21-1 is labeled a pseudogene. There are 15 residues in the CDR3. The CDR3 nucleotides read TGTGCCAGCAGCTTCATAGTGGGGCAGACCAATGAGCAGTTCTTC. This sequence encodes CASSFIVGQTNEQFF.

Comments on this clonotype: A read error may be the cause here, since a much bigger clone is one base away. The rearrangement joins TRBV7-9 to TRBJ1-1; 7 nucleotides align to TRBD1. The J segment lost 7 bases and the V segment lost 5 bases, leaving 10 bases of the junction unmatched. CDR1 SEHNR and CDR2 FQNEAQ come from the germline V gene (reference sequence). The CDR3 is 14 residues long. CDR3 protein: CASSPTGIPFEAFF. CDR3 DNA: TGTGCCAGCAGCCCGACAGGGATCCCCTTTGAAGCTTTCTTT.

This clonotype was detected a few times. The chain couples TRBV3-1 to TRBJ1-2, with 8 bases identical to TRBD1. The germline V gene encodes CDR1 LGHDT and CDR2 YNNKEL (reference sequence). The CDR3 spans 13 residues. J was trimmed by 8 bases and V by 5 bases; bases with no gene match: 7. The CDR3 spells CASSVTGVGGYTF. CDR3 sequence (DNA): TGTGCCAGCAGCGTGACAGGGGTTGGAGGCTACACCTTC. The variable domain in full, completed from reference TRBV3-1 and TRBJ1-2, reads DTAVSQTPKYLVTQMGNDKSIKCEQNLGHDTMYWYKQDSKKFLKIMFSYNNKELIINETVPNRFSPKSPDKAHLNLHINSLELGDSAVYFCASSVTGVGGYTFGSGTRLTVV.

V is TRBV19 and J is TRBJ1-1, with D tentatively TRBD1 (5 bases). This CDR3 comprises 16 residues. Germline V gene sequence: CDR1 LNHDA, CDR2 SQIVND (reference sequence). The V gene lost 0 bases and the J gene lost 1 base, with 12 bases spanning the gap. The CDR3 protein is CASSIEVGGKNTEAFF. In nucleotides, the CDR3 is TGTGCCAGTAGTATAGAGGTCGGGGGAAAGAACACTGAAGCTTTCTTT.

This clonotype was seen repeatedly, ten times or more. CDR3 region: CASSSGLAGGPESETQYF. The DNA for the CDR3 is TGCGCCAGCAGCTCCGGACTAGCGGGAGGGCCAGAAAGCGAGACCCAGTACTTC. V is TRBV5-1 and J is TRBJ2-5; 15 nucleotides align to TRBD2. Losses at the gene ends were 3 bases for V and 5 bases for J; bases not matched to a gene: 11. The CDR3 spans 18 residues. Germline assignment: CDR1 SGHRS and CDR2 YFSETQ.

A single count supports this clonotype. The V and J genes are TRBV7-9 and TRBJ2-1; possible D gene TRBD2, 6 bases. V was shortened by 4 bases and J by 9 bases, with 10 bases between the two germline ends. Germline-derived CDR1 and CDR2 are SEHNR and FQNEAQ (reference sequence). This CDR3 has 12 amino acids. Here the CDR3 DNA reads TGTGCCAGCAGCTCGGGGGTCACTGAGCAGTTCTTC. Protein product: CASSSGVTEQFF.

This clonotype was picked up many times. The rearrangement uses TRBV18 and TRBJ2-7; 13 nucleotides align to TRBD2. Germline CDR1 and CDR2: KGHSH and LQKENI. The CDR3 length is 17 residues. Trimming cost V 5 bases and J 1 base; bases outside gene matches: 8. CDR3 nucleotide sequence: TGTGCCAGCTCAGCTGGACTAGCGGGAGAGGGTTCCTACGAGCAGTACTTC. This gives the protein CASSAGLAGEGSYEQYF.

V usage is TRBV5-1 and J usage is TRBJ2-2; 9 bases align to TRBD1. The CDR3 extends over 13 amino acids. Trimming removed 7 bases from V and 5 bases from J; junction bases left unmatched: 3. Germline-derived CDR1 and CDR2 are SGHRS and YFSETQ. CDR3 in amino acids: CASGTGPTGELFF. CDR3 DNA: TGCGCCAGCGGGACAGGGCCGACCGGGGAGCTGTTTTTT.

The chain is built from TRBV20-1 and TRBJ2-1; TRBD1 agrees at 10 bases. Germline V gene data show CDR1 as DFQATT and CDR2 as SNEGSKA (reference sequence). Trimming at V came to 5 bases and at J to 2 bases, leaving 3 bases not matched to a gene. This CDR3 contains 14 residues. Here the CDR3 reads CSAPGTGAYNEQFF. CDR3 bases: TGCAGTGCTCCTGGGACAGGGGCCTACAATGAGCAGTTCTTC.

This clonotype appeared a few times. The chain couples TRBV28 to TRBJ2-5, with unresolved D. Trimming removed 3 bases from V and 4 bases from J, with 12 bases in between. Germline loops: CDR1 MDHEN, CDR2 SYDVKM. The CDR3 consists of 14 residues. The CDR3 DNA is TGTGCCAGCAGTTTGGTCAGGTATAGAGAGACCCAGTACTTC. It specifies CASSLVRYRETQYF.

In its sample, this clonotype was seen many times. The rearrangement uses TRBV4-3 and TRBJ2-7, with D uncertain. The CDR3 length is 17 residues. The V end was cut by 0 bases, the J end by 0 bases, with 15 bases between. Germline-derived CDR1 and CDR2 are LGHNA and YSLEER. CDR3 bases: TGCGCCAGCAGCCAAGAGGCAACCCTAAGAGGCTCCTACGAGCAGTACTTC. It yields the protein CASSQEATLRGSYEQYF.

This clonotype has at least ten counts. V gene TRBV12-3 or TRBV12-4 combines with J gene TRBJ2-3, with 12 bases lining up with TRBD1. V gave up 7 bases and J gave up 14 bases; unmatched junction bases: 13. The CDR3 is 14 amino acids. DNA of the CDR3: TGTGCCAGCAAGCTTCCGGGACAGGGGGCAAGTAGGTATTTT. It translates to CASKLPGQGASRYF.

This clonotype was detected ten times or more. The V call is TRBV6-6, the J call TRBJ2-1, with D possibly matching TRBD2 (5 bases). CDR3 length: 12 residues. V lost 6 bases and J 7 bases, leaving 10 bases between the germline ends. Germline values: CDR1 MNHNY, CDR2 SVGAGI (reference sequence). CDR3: CASSWAGNEQFF. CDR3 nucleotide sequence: TGTGCCAGCAGCTGGGCGGGTAATGAGCAGTTCTTC.

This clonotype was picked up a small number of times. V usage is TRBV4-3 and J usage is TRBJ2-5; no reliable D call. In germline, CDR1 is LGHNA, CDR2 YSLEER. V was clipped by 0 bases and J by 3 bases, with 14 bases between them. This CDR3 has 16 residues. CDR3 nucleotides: TGCGCCAGCAGCCAAGATTTCGGCAGGCCGAAAGAGACCCAGTACTTC. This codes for CASSQDFGRPKETQYF.

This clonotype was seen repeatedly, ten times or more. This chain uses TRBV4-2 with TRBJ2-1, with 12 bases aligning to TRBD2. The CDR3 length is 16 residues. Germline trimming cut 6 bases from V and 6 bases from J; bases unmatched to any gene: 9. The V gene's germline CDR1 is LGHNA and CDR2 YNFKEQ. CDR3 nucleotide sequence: TGTGCCAGCAGTGAACGACTAGCGGGAGCAGGCAATGAGCAGTTCTTC. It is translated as CASSERLAGAGNEQFF.

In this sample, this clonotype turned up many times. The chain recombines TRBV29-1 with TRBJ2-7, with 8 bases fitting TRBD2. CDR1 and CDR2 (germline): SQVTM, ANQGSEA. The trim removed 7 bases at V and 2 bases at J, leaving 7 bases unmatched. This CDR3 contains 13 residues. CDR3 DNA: TGCAGCGCTACTAGCGGAGTAACCTACGAGCAGTACTTC. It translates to CSATSGVTYEQYF.